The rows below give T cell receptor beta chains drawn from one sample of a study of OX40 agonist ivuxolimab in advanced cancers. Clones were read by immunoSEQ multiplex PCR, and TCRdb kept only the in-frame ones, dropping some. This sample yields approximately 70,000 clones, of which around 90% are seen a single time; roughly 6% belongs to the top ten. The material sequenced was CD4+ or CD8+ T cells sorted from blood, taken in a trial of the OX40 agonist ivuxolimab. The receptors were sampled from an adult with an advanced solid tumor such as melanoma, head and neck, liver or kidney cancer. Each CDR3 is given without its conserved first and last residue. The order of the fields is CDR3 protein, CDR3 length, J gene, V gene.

cdr3_aa: ASKLGAISYNEQF
cdr3_length: 13
j_call: TRBJ2-1
v_call: TRBV19

cdr3_aa: ASSLDGGGARSDTQY
cdr3_length: 15
j_call: TRBJ2-3
v_call: TRBV7-9

cdr3_aa: ASSLTGGSTNEKLF
cdr3_length: 14
j_call: TRBJ1-4
v_call: TRBV27

cdr3_aa: ASSYWIVGGELF
cdr3_length: 12
j_call: TRBJ2-2
v_call: TRBV6-6

cdr3_aa: ASSLSGAEKLF
cdr3_length: 11
j_call: TRBJ1-4
v_call: TRBV27

cdr3_aa: ASSQERGWMETQY
cdr3_length: 13
j_call: TRBJ2-5
v_call: TRBV4-3

cdr3_aa: ASSRYGGMYEQY
cdr3_length: 12
j_call: TRBJ2-7
v_call: TRBV7-3

cdr3_aa: ASSMGLAGGLYNEQF
cdr3_length: 15
j_call: TRBJ2-1
v_call: TRBV5-6

cdr3_aa: ASSLVRVDRGTDTQY
cdr3_length: 15
j_call: TRBJ2-3
v_call: TRBV7-9

cdr3_aa: ASSSPLAGYGDTQY
cdr3_length: 14
j_call: TRBJ2-3
v_call: TRBV7-2

cdr3_aa: ASSLDISPEAF
cdr3_length: 11
j_call: TRBJ1-1
v_call: TRBV5-4

cdr3_aa: ASSYGGPGETQY
cdr3_length: 12
j_call: TRBJ2-5
v_call: TRBV27

cdr3_aa: ASSSIDREYGYT
cdr3_length: 12
j_call: TRBJ1-2
v_call: TRBV7-2

cdr3_aa: ASSIGLGLNEQF
cdr3_length: 12
j_call: TRBJ2-1
v_call: TRBV19

cdr3_aa: ASSPLTMEGTDTQY
cdr3_length: 14
j_call: TRBJ2-3
v_call: TRBV27

cdr3_aa: ASSSLGGALNEQF
cdr3_length: 13
j_call: TRBJ2-1
v_call: TRBV7-2

cdr3_aa: ASSRDPNQPQH
cdr3_length: 11
j_call: TRBJ1-5
v_call: TRBV7-8

cdr3_aa: ASSLEGGMQY
cdr3_length: 10
j_call: TRBJ2-3
v_call: TRBV7-9

cdr3_aa: ASSSSRPHGTVTYEQY
cdr3_length: 16
j_call: TRBJ2-7
v_call: TRBV19

cdr3_aa: ASSLVGFMNTEAF
cdr3_length: 13
j_call: TRBJ1-1
v_call: TRBV11-1

cdr3_aa: ASSSTYEQY
cdr3_length: 9
j_call: TRBJ2-7
v_call: TRBV7-9

cdr3_aa: ASRSAGGTLGVEQF
cdr3_length: 14
j_call: TRBJ2-1
v_call: TRBV27

cdr3_aa: ASSPSYEQY
cdr3_length: 9
j_call: TRBJ2-7
v_call: TRBV6-5

cdr3_aa: ASKGGMAGSSYNEQF
cdr3_length: 15
j_call: TRBJ2-1
v_call: TRBV19

cdr3_aa: ASFRGTEAF
cdr3_length: 9
j_call: TRBJ1-1
v_call: TRBV19

cdr3_aa: ASSLYQGSNQPQH
cdr3_length: 13
j_call: TRBJ1-5
v_call: TRBV27

cdr3_aa: ASSDPLAGYFTDTQY
cdr3_length: 15
j_call: TRBJ2-3
v_call: TRBV9

cdr3_aa: ASSWVDRVSYEQY
cdr3_length: 13
j_call: TRBJ2-7
v_call: TRBV5-6

cdr3_aa: ASSLGSGPLREQY
cdr3_length: 13
j_call: TRBJ2-7
v_call: TRBV7-9

cdr3_aa: ASRGDNEKLF
cdr3_length: 10
j_call: TRBJ1-4
v_call: TRBV7-9

cdr3_aa: ASSQDLNQPQH
cdr3_length: 11
j_call: TRBJ1-5
v_call: TRBV4-2

cdr3_aa: ASSHLIEPYEQY
cdr3_length: 12
j_call: TRBJ2-7
v_call: TRBV4-1

cdr3_aa: ASSLWENTEAF
cdr3_length: 11
j_call: TRBJ1-1
v_call: TRBV27

cdr3_aa: ATSSSGTSFYEQY
cdr3_length: 13
j_call: .
v_call: TRBV15

cdr3_aa: ASSASSYEQY
cdr3_length: 10
j_call: TRBJ2-7
v_call: TRBV25-1

cdr3_aa: ASSWGQNNQPQH
cdr3_length: 12
j_call: TRBJ1-5
v_call: TRBV19

cdr3_aa: ASSLEGRGANNSPLH
cdr3_length: 15
j_call: TRBJ1-6
v_call: TRBV5-1

cdr3_aa: ASSISPGNTEAF
cdr3_length: 12
j_call: TRBJ1-1
v_call: TRBV19

cdr3_aa: ASSQDIARDGYT
cdr3_length: 12
j_call: TRBJ1-2
v_call: TRBV4-3

cdr3_aa: ASSETPSGAYNEQF
cdr3_length: 14
j_call: TRBJ2-1
v_call: TRBV2

cdr3_aa: AFGSGLGEQF
cdr3_length: 10
j_call: TRBJ2-1
v_call: TRBV5-6

cdr3_aa: ASSYGDTQY
cdr3_length: 9
j_call: TRBJ2-3
v_call: TRBV6-1

cdr3_aa: ASSQYRGPTEAF
cdr3_length: 12
j_call: TRBJ1-1
v_call: TRBV4-3

cdr3_aa: AWTQMAGNTEAF
cdr3_length: 12
j_call: TRBJ1-1
v_call: TRBV30

cdr3_aa: ASSNSGGAPETQY
cdr3_length: 13
j_call: TRBJ2-5
v_call: TRBV9

cdr3_aa: ASSYGVADEQY
cdr3_length: 11
j_call: TRBJ2-7
v_call: TRBV6-5

cdr3_aa: ASSLWYTGSYEQY
cdr3_length: 13
j_call: TRBJ2-7
v_call: TRBV27

cdr3_aa: ASIGSTDEQY
cdr3_length: 10
j_call: TRBJ2-7
v_call: TRBV6-1

cdr3_aa: ASGSLTNSPNSYEQY
cdr3_length: 15
j_call: TRBJ2-7
v_call: TRBV2

cdr3_aa: ASSQGLLGLSSYNEQF
cdr3_length: 16
j_call: TRBJ2-1
v_call: TRBV4-3

cdr3_aa: ASSLIMDEQF
cdr3_length: 10
j_call: TRBJ2-1
v_call: TRBV5-6

cdr3_aa: ASSPRQGTTEAF
cdr3_length: 12
j_call: TRBJ1-1
v_call: TRBV4-3

cdr3_aa: ASSLAGTSGYRWNEQF
cdr3_length: 16
j_call: TRBJ2-1
v_call: TRBV5-1

cdr3_aa: AWSVTLDYEQY
cdr3_length: 11
j_call: TRBJ2-7
v_call: TRBV30

cdr3_aa: ASSLAGGELF
cdr3_length: 10
j_call: TRBJ2-2
v_call: TRBV5-1

cdr3_aa: ASSQGDEEQF
cdr3_length: 10
j_call: TRBJ2-1
v_call: TRBV4-1

cdr3_aa: ASSPTGDNTEAF
cdr3_length: 12
j_call: TRBJ1-1
v_call: TRBV7-9

cdr3_aa: ASSYSGGQNYGYT
cdr3_length: 13
j_call: TRBJ1-2
v_call: TRBV6-5

cdr3_aa: ASSLVGGASYNEQF
cdr3_length: 14
j_call: TRBJ2-1
v_call: TRBV5-8